A single sample gave rise to the 20 T cell receptor beta chains below, sequenced in a study of blood T cell repertoires in COVID-19. The data were produced by immunoSEQ multiplex PCR, yet TCRdb's version contains in-frame clones alone and is incomplete. The sample has more than 15,000 clones; just over 85% are singletons. The sequenced sample was peripheral blood. The receptor set was obtained from a human donor with active COVID-19. The donor label of this sample is uncertain.

The chain links TRBV28 to TRBJ2-2; D is possibly TRBD2 (6 bases). CDR1 is MDHEN, CDR2 SYDVKM, per germline. V was trimmed by 6 bases and J by 1 base, leaving 6 bases between them. This CDR3 has 13 residues. CDR3 in amino acids: CASRGGNTGELFF. The CDR3 DNA follows: TGTGCCAGCAGGGGGGGGAACACCGGGGAGCTGTTTTTT.

The rearrangement links TRBV5-1 to TRBJ2-3; 7 bases agree with TRBD1. With V trimmed by 7 bases and J by 2 bases, 7 bases remained unmatched. CDR1 and CDR2 from the germline V gene are SGHRS and YFSETQ. The CDR3 runs 14 residues. The CDR3 is CASRPTGATDTQYF. CDR3 DNA: TGCGCCAGCCGACCAACAGGGGCCACAGATACGCAGTATTTT.

The V call is TRBV19, the J call TRBJ2-7; D is possibly TRBD2 (5 bases). The CDR3 consists of 14 residues. The ends were cut back, 8 bases at V and 2 bases at J, with 16 bases in the middle. CDR1 is LNHDA, CDR2 SQIVND, per germline (reference sequence). The CDR3 sequence: CASEAGGGAYEQYF. The DNA for the CDR3 is TGTGCCAGTGAGGCAGGTGGAGGCGCCTACGAGCAGTACTTC.

The chain uses TRBV29-1 and TRBJ2-2; 9 bases are a match to TRBD1. The length of the CDR3 is 14 residues. Germline assignment: CDR1 SQVTM and CDR2 ANQGSEA. Losses at the gene ends were 7 bases for V and 0 bases for J; bases not matched to a gene: 3. The CDR3 sequence is CSARTGANTGELFF. In nucleotides, the CDR3 is TGCAGCGCTCGGACAGGGGCGAACACCGGGGAGCTGTTTTTT.

The chain is built from TRBV6-5 and TRBJ1-4, with D maybe TRBD1 (6 bases). This CDR3 region has 13 residues. Germline values: CDR1 MNHEY, CDR2 SVGAGI. Trimming left V 6 bases short and J 4 bases short, with 9 bases between. Here the CDR3 reads CASRTGFNEKLFF. CDR3 DNA sequence: TGTGCCAGCAGGACAGGATTTAATGAAAAACTGTTTTTT.

The chain couples TRBV13 to TRBJ2-3; D gene uncertain. Germline CDR1 PRHDT, CDR2 FYEKMQ (reference sequence). The CDR3 spans 14 residues. V lost 2 bases and J 6 bases, leaving 12 bases between the germline ends. The CDR3 nucleotides read TGTGCCAGCAGCTTAAGCCTCCCCGGGGATACGCAGTATTTT. This sequence encodes CASSLSLPGDTQYF.

This chain uses TRBV6-2 or TRBV6-3 with TRBJ2-1; perhaps TRBD1 as D (5 bases). CDR1 and CDR2 from the germline V gene are MNHEY and SVGEGT. This CDR3 comprises 12 residues. Trimming removed 5 bases from V and 9 bases from J, with 11 bases in between. The DNA of the CDR3 is TGTGCCAGCAGTCGTACAGGTTCTGAGCAGTTCTTC. This translates into CASSRTGSEQFF.

The rearrangement links TRBV7-8 to TRBJ2-5; 9 nucleotides align to TRBD1. The CDR3 covers 16 residues. Germline CDR1 SGHVS, CDR2 FQNEAQ. Unmatched junction bases numbered 9, after V lost 5 bases and J lost 2 bases. CDR3 loop: CASSIHRGRSQETQYF. For the CDR3, the DNA is TGTGCCAGCAGCATCCACAGGGGGCGAAGTCAAGAGACCCAGTACTTC.

The chain joins TRBV7-2 to TRBJ2-5; D is perhaps TRBD2 (5 bases). V lost 3 bases to trimming and J lost 4 bases, with 12 bases between them. From germline, CDR1 is SGHTA and CDR2 FQGNSA. This CDR3 spans 14 amino acids. The CDR3 protein is CASSFYGRGETQYF. CDR3 bases: TGTGCCAGCAGCTTTTATGGCCGGGGAGAGACCCAGTACTTC.

The CDR3 DNA follows: TGTGCCAGCAGCTTGGGGACAGGGTTAAATCAGCCCCAGCATTTT. Amino acid sequence: CASSLGTGLNQPQHF. The chain uses TRBV5-5 and TRBJ1-5, with 8 bases matching TRBD1. The V gene end was trimmed by 0 bases and the J gene end by 4 bases; junction bases not matched to a gene: 3. The CDR3 runs 15 residues. The germline V gene encodes CDR1 SGHKS and CDR2 YYEKEE (reference sequence). The full variable domain, in which reference TRBV5-5 and TRBJ1-5 provide the parts outside the CDR3, is DAGVTQSPTHLIKTRGQQVTLRCSPISGHKSVSWYQQVLGQGPQFIFQYYEKEERGRGNFPDRFSARQFPNYSSELNVNALLLGDSALYLCASSLGTGLNQPQHFGDGTRLSIL.

The chain uses TRBV7-3 and TRBJ2-5, with D maybe TRBD1 (5 bases). Germline-derived CDR1 and CDR2 are SGHTA and FQGTGA. CDR3 length: 14 amino acids. With 3 bases removed from V and 4 bases from J, the gap between germline ends came to 12 bases. The CDR3 loop reads CASSFLGAGETQYF. CDR3 in DNA: TGTGCCAGCAGCTTTCTAGGGGCAGGAGAGACCCAGTACTTC. The variable domain in full, with the rest retrieved from reference TRBV7-3 and TRBJ2-5, is GAGVSQTPSNKVTEKGKYVELRCDPISGHTALYWYRQSLGQGPEFLIYFQGTGAADDSGLPNDRFFAVRPEGSVSTLKIQRTERGDSAVYLCASSFLGAGETQYFGPGTRLLVL.

This chain links TRBV27 with TRBJ2-7, with 8 bases aligning to TRBD1. Germline-derived CDR1 and CDR2 are MNHEY and SMNVEV (reference sequence). This CDR3 region has 15 residues. Trimming at V came to 5 bases and at J to 3 bases, leaving 9 bases not matched to a gene. The CDR3 here is CASSPTGQGFYEQYF. For the CDR3, the DNA is TGTGCCAGCAGTCCCACCGGACAGGGATTCTACGAGCAGTACTTC.

The chain recombines TRBV5-1 with TRBJ2-7, with D tentatively TRBD2 (5 bases). The CDR3 is 11 residues long. Germline V lookup: CDR1 SGHRS, CDR2 YFSETQ. V was trimmed by 2 bases and J by 13 bases, leaving 13 bases between them. The CDR3 region is CASSFTGILYF. CDR3 DNA: TGCGCCAGCAGCTTTACCGGGATTTTATACTTC.

The chain combines TRBV6-6 with TRBJ2-1, with 8 bases matching TRBD2. J lost 0 bases, V lost 2 bases, and 3 bases had no gene match. CDR3 length: 16 amino acids. In germline, CDR1 is MNHNY, CDR2 SVGAGI (reference sequence). For the CDR3, the DNA is TGTGCCAGCAGTTACGGGGCGGGGGGCTCCTACAATGAGCAGTTCTTC. Its translation is CASSYGAGGSYNEQFF.

This clone was counted a single time. J is TRBJ1-5 and V is TRBV19; possibly TRBD1 for D (5 bases). V gave up 2 bases and J gave up 3 bases, with 11 bases separating them. CDR3 size: 15 residues. Looked up from germline, CDR1 is LNHDA and CDR2 is SQIVND (reference sequence). The CDR3 here is CASSITAGNNQPQHF. In nucleotides, the CDR3 is TGTGCCAGTAGTATAACGGCAGGGAACAATCAGCCCCAGCATTTT.

The chain combines TRBV19 with TRBJ2-3, with TRBD2 identical over 8 bases. In germline, CDR1 is LNHDA, CDR2 SQIVND (reference sequence). This CDR3 has 18 residues. V was pared by 1 base and J by 0 bases, with 9 bases of the junction left unmatched. The CDR3 is CASSIVFGAGGSTDTQYF. In DNA form, the CDR3 reads TGTGCCAGTAGTATAGTCTTTGGGGCGGGGGGTAGCACAGATACGCAGTATTTT.

V and J are TRBV15 and TRBJ2-1, with D possibly matching TRBD2 (5 bases). Trimming removed 0 bases from V and 2 bases from J, with 11 bases in between. The CDR3 is made up of 16 amino acids. Germline CDR1 is LNHNV and CDR2 is YYDKDF (reference sequence). This CDR3 reads CATSRDSGRTYNEQFF. The CDR3 DNA reads TGTGCCACCAGCAGAGATAGTGGGAGAACCTACAATGAGCAGTTCTTC.

The chain uses TRBV29-1 and TRBJ2-3, with D unresolved. Trimming took off 4 bases at V and 3 bases at J, with 11 bases between the two ends. The CDR3 spans 13 residues. Per germline, CDR1 SQVTM and CDR2 ANQGSEA. The CDR3 DNA reads as TGCAGCGTTGTGAATGGGCCGACAGATACGCAGTATTTT. Its protein is CSVVNGPTDTQYF.

The rearrangement links TRBV1 to TRBJ1-2; no check of the table's D call, TRBD1, against the DNA was made. TRBV1 is a listed pseudogene. The CDR3 is 18 residues long. CDR3 amino acids: CTSSRPPSGGDRGDGYTF. The CDR3 bases are TGCACCAGCAGCCGGCCTCCCTCAGGCGGGGACAGGGGGGATGGCTACACCTTC.

In this sample, this clone turned up a few times. This CDR3 is also generated by other DNA sequences in the sample. For the CDR3, the DNA is TGTGCCAGTAGTATTGGACAGGGAGCCTATGGCTACACCTTC. Encoded protein: CASSIGQGAYGYTF. V is TRBV19 and J is TRBJ1-2; 8 nucleotides align to TRBD1. J lost 4 bases, V lost 3 bases, and 4 bases had no gene match. CDR3 length: 14 amino acids. Germline CDR1 reads LNHDA; CDR2 reads SQIVND (reference sequence).